One sample yielded the 5 T cell receptor beta chains listed below, sequenced in a study of T cell repertoires in cytomegalovirus infection. TCRdb re-analysed the reads in MiXCR, keeping a single row per CDR3 protein. Altogether 200,000 or so distinct CDR3 sequences are present, approximately 28% being singletons, with the ten largest covering about 31%. The sample taken for sequencing was PBMCs. These receptors came from a human donor in good health (CMV status not recorded). Some clones in this sample may be carry-over from other donors' samples.

The V and J genes are TRBV6-1 and TRBJ1-1, with D uncertain. CDR3 size: 15 residues. V shed 1 base and J shed 4 bases, with 13 bases lying between them. From germline, CDR1 is MNHNS and CDR2 SASEGT. The CDR3 loop is CASSEGPTNPTEAFF. DNA of the CDR3: TGTGCCAGCAGTGAAGGACCGACGAACCCCACTGAAGCTTTCTTT.

Comments on this clonotype: A much larger clone lies one base from this, so it may be a read error. The chain recombines TRBV7-2 with TRBJ2-1; 7 bases match TRBD1. CDR1 is SGHTA, CDR2 FQGNSA, per germline. The CDR3 covers 17 residues. CDR3 nucleotide sequence: TGTGCCAGCAGCCTCGGACAGGACCCACGCTCCTACTATGAGCAGTTCTTC. This sequence encodes CASSLGQDPRSYYEQFF. Full variable domain (missing parts from reference TRBV7-2 and TRBJ2-1): GAGVSQSPSNKVTEKGKDVELRCDPISGHTALYWYRQSLGQGLEFLIYFQGNSAPDKSGLPSDRFSAERTGGSVSTLTIQRTQQEDSAVYLCASSLGQDPRSYYEQFFGPGTRLTVL.

The chain recombines TRBV7-2 with TRBJ1-1, with a possible D match to TRBD1 (6 bases). Germline CDR1 is SGHTA and CDR2 is FQGNSA. V gave up 6 bases and J gave up 1 base, with 15 bases separating them. This CDR3 contains 15 residues. CDR3: CASSLTGSANTEAFF. CDR3 bases: TGTGCCAGCAGTCTCACAGGGTCCGCGAACACTGAAGCTTTCTTT.

The chain is built from TRBV19 and TRBJ1-5, with 7 nucleotides matching TRBD1. This CDR3 spans 14 amino acids. Germline V gives CDR1 LNHDA, CDR2 SQIVND (reference sequence). Trimming at V came to 5 bases and at J to 4 bases, leaving 5 bases not matched to a gene. The CDR3: CASSRTGANQPQHF. The CDR3 DNA follows: TGTGCCAGTAGTCGGACAGGCGCTAATCAGCCCCAGCATTTT.

A few counts support this clonotype. The chain carries TRBV5-6 and TRBJ1-2; 7 nucleotides match TRBD1. Trimming at V came to 2 bases and at J to 8 bases, leaving 9 bases not matched to a gene. The CDR3 runs 14 residues. CDR1 SGHDT and CDR2 YYEEEE come from the germline V gene. The CDR3: CASSLGRGTSGYTF. The CDR3 DNA is TGTGCCAGCAGCTTAGGCAGGGGGACTAGCGGCTACACCTTC.